This is a list of T cell receptor beta chains from one sample in a study of blood T cell repertoires in COVID-19. The assay was immunoSEQ multiplex PCR, and TCRdb's table has in-frame clones only and misses some. In the table there are hundreds of thousands of clones, around 89% of which are singletons. The sample was peripheral blood. These receptors were collected from a woman in her twenties or thirties with acute or convalescent COVID-19. The CDR3 runs from the conserved cysteine through the conserved F or W. A D gene is named only where the DNA matches it firmly. Size is stated for part of the rows, as once, few or many counts, or as a class when the clone is expanded.

. few TRBJ2-7 TRBV19 TGTGCCAGTAGTATTAAATACGGGGGAGACGAGCAGTACTTC CASSIKYGGDEQYF
. . TRBJ2-1 TRBV7-6 TGTGCCAGCAGCTTACAGGAGGGGTCGGACGGAGACATAGAGCAGTTCTTC CASSLQEGSDGDIEQFF
. once TRBJ2-7 TRBV28 TGTGCCAGCAATTCAGGGGGGTACGAGCAGTACTTC CASNSGGYEQYF
TRBD2 . TRBJ2-5 TRBV7-8 TGTGCCAGCAGCTTAGTCCCCGGGACTAGACTGGGTGAGACCCAGTACTTC CASSLVPGTRLGETQYF
. . TRBJ1-1 TRBV11-2 TGTGCCAGCAGCCCCGCTACCAACACTGAAGCTTTCTTT CASSPATNTEAFF
. . TRBJ1-5 TRBV19 TGTGCCAGTAGTATAGGGGGGGAGTATAGCAATCAGCCCCAGCATTTT CASSIGGEYSNQPQHF
. . TRBJ1-2 TRBV27 TGTGCCAGCAGTTTATCGGCAGATACCTATGGCTACACCTTC CASSLSADTYGYTF
. . TRBJ1-2 TRBV3-1/TRBV3-2 TGTGCCAGCTCAGCCAATTGGGGCAACTATGGCTACACCTTC CASSANWGNYGYTF
. . TRBJ2-5 TRBV6-5 TGTGCCAGCAGTCTAGCAAGGAGAGAGACCCAGTACTTC CASSLARRETQYF
TRBD2 . TRBJ2-1 TRBV9 TGTGCCAGCAGCTCACGACTAGCCCCTCCTAACAATGAGCAGTTCTTC CASSSRLAPPNNEQFF
. . TRBJ2-7 TRBV13 TGTGCCAGCAGCGGGGTTGATGACAGCAATAACGAGCAGTACTTC CASSGVDDSNNEQYF
TRBD1 . TRBJ1-5 TRBV3-1/TRBV3-2 TGTGCCAGCAGCCTTGGGACAGGGAGGGAGCCCCAGCATTTT CASSLGTGREPQHF
TRBD2 . TRBJ2-1 TRBV23-1 TGCGCCAGCACCCCTCGGGGCGGGGGGCTAAATGAGCAGTTCTTC CASTPRGGGLNEQFF
. . TRBJ1-4 TRBV30 TGTGCCTGGAGGGACGGGACCGTGGGAGGAAAACTGTTTTTT CAWRDGTVGGKLFF
. once TRBJ1-2 TRBV5-6 TGTGCCAGCAGCTTGATTCGGGGAGATGGCTACACCTTC CASSLIRGDGYTF
. . TRBJ2-5 TRBV6-5 TGTGCCTCCCGGGCGGGGGCGGGGGAGACCCAGTACTTC CASRAGAGETQYF
TRBD1 . TRBJ1-6 TRBV7-8 TGTGCCAGCAGCTTAGCGGGGACAGAGAATTCACCCCTCCACTTT CASSLAGTENSPLHF
. . TRBJ2-7 TRBV11-2 TGTGCCAGCAGCTTAGTAGGCTGGAACAGGGAAGGTTACGAGCAGTACTTC CASSLVGWNREGYEQYF
. . TRBJ1-1 TRBV6-1 TGTGCCAGCAGTGAAGGGACATGGACTGAAGCTTTCTTT CASSEGTWTEAFF
. . TRBJ2-2 TRBV10-1 TGCGCCAGCAGTGGACAGCTATACGGGGAGCTGTTTTTT CASSGQLYGELFF
TRBD1 . TRBJ2-7 TRBV18 TGTGCCAGCTCACCACAGGGGGCGTACGAGCAGTACTTC CASSPQGAYEQYF
TRBD1 few TRBJ1-1 TRBV24-1 TGTGCCACCAGTGACGGGACAGACGGGGACACTGAAGCTTTCTTT CATSDGTDGDTEAFF
. few TRBJ2-3 TRBV7-9 TGTGCCAGACCCGTAGGGGGGGGGCCCGGTTATCTCGCCACAGATACGCAGTATTTT CARPVGGGPGYLATDTQYF
. . TRBJ2-5 TRBV11-2 TGTGCCAGCAGCTCCAATCTTGGGGGGTCAGAGACCCAGTACTTC CASSSNLGGSETQYF
TRBD2 . TRBJ2-7 TRBV7-9 TGTGCCAGCAGCTTACCAAGACTAGCTCCAAGGGAGCAGTACTTC CASSLPRLAPREQYF
. . TRBJ2-3 TRBV12-5 TGTGCTAGTCGAACACAAGATACGCAGTATTTT CASRTQDTQYF
. . TRBJ1-5 TRBV2 TGTGCCACCACTCACGTACCGAATCAGCCCCAGCATTTT CATTHVPNQPQHF
TRBD1 . TRBJ2-7 TRBV6-5 TGTGCCAGCAGTACCGGGACAGGGTCTTACGAGCAGTACTTC CASSTGTGSYEQYF
TRBD2 once TRBJ2-3 TRBV6-2/TRBV6-3 TGTGCCAGCAGTAAACCTAGGACTAGCGGGGGGACCACAGATACGCAGTATTTT CASSKPRTSGGTTDTQYF